One and the same sample provided the 32 T cell receptor beta chains below, sequenced in a study of blood T cell repertoires in COVID-19. Clones were read by immunoSEQ multiplex PCR, and TCRdb kept only the in-frame ones, dropping some. The repertoire has some 150,000 clones, approximately 79% of them found once; the top ten carry about 9%. The sequenced sample consisted of peripheral blood. The receptors here all came from a man in his forties or fifties with active or convalescent COVID-19.

As for this clone: One end of the junction does not line up with germline, which may come from a read error. The genes are TRBV5-6 and TRBJ2-7, with TRBD1 identical over 7 bases. Germline V gene lookup returns CDR1 SGHDT and CDR2 YYEEEE. The CDR3 is 13 amino acids. CDR3 loop: CASSPGTAYGQYF. The CDR3 region has the DNA TGTGCCAGCAGCCCGGGGACAGCTTACGGGCAGTACTTC.

The J gene is TRBJ2-7, the V gene TRBV29-1, with 7 positions matching TRBD2. Trimming took 1 base from V and 6 from J; bases not matched to a gene: 6. Germline values: CDR1 SQVTM, CDR2 ANQGSEA. This CDR3 contains 13 residues. In nucleotides, the CDR3 is TGCAGCGTTGAAGGGGGGGGGAACGGCGAGCAGTACTTC. Translated: CSVEGGGNGEQYF.

This clone is a singleton in its sample. V and J are TRBV9 and TRBJ2-3; D ambiguous. The CDR3 loop spans 15 amino acids. V dropped 6 bases and J dropped 2 bases, with 16 bases sitting between them. Germline V gene data show CDR1 as SGDLS and CDR2 as YYNGEE. The CDR3 sequence: CASTSSGVITDTQYF. CDR3 nucleotides: TGTGCCAGCACCTCCTCGGGTGTGATCACAGATACGCAGTATTTT.

The rearrangement uses TRBV6-5 and TRBJ2-3; 7 bases are a match to TRBD2. This CDR3 contains 16 residues. With 4 bases clipped from V and 2 bases from J, the junction kept 9 bases outside the gene matches. The germline CDR1 and CDR2 sequences are MNHEY and SVGAGI. DNA for the CDR3: TGTGCCAGCAGTTCCCTCACTAGCGCCATCACAGATACGCAGTATTTT. Translating it yields CASSSLTSAITDTQYF.

This clone was found a few times. J is TRBJ2-1 and V is TRBV9, with a tentative D call TRBD2 (6 bases). CDR3 length equals 14 residues. Per germline, CDR1 SGDLS and CDR2 YYNGEE. V shed 2 bases and J shed 4 bases, with 10 bases lying between them. The CDR3 coding sequence is TGTGCCAGCAGCGTCGGGACTCTATACAATGAGCAGTTCTTC. It specifies CASSVGTLYNEQFF.

The chain employs TRBV2 and TRBJ1-4; 7 bases line up with TRBD1. CDR3 length: 12 residues. Germline V gives CDR1 SNHLY, CDR2 FYNNEI. With 7 bases clipped from V and 10 bases from J, the junction kept 6 bases outside the gene matches. The CDR3 protein is CASTAGTVKLFF. CDR3 DNA sequence: TGTGCCAGCACTGCCGGGACAGTAAAACTGTTTTTT.

The V and J genes are TRBV12-5 and TRBJ1-1, with 10 bases aligning to TRBD1. Germline V gene data show CDR1 as LGHNT and CDR2 as FRNRAP. CDR3 size: 15 residues. V shed 0 bases, J shed 7 bases, and the junction held 5 bases outside the gene matches. This chain's CDR3 is CASGLVPGQGGEAFF. Here the CDR3 DNA reads TGTGCTAGTGGTTTGGTACCCGGACAGGGGGGTGAAGCTTTCTTT.

The chain links TRBV3-1 (or the pseudogene TRBV3-2) to TRBJ2-7; a possible D gene is TRBD2 (6 bases). V lost 0 bases to trimming and J lost 0 bases, with 9 bases between them. The CDR3 runs to 15 residues. Looked up from germline, CDR1 is LGHDT and CDR2 is YNNKEL (reference sequence). In DNA, the CDR3 is TGTGCCAGCAGCCAAGACGGGACTTCCTCCTACGAGCAGTACTTC. Translation gives CASSQDGTSSYEQYF.

The rearrangement links TRBV5-1 to TRBJ1-4; the match to TRBD1 covers 10 bases. Looked up from germline, CDR1 is SGHRS and CDR2 is YFSETQ. The CDR3 sequence is 16 residues long. V gave up 4 bases and J gave up 7 bases; unmatched junction bases: 10. The CDR3 coding sequence is TGCGCCAGCAGCAGAGATCCGACAGGGGGCTTTGAAAAACTGTTTTTT. Protein product: CASSRDPTGGFEKLFF. Complete variable domain (other parts from reference TRBV5-1 and TRBJ1-4): KAGVTQTPRYLIKTRGQQVTLSCSPISGHRSVSWYQQTPGQGLQFLFEYFSETQRNKGNFPGRFSGRQFSNSRSEMNVSTLELGDSALYLCASSRDPTGGFEKLFFGSGTQLSVL.

In DNA, the CDR3 is TGTGCCAGCAAACCCAGGGCCATCACGGAGGGAAACACCATATATTTT. This encodes CASKPRAITEGNTIYF. The chain joins TRBV7-9 to TRBJ1-3; tentative D call: TRBD1 (5 bases). The CDR3 totals 16 residues. V was pared by 7 bases and J by 4 bases, with 20 bases between. CDR1 and CDR2 (germline): SEHNR, FQNEAQ (reference sequence).

V is TRBV18 and J is TRBJ2-5; no firm D call. The CDR3 extends over 13 amino acids. Between the trimmed V and J ends, which lost 2 bases and 4 bases, there was a span of 8 bases. The germline CDR1 and CDR2 sequences are KGHSH and LQKENI. CDR3 in DNA: TGTGCCAGCTCACCAGCAGGCGCAGAGACCCAGTACTTC. Its protein is CASSPAGAETQYF.

The genes are TRBV28 and TRBJ2-7; TRBD1 is a possible D gene (6 bases). Germline V lookup: CDR1 MDHEN, CDR2 SYDVKM. V lost 4 bases to trimming and J lost 1 base, with 14 bases between them. The CDR3 consists of 15 residues. CDR3: CASSSPGHGSYEQYF. As DNA, the CDR3 is TGTGCCAGCAGTTCTCCGGGACACGGATCCTACGAGCAGTACTTC. Full variable domain (outside the CDR3, taken from reference TRBV28 and TRBJ2-7): DVKVTQSSRYLVKRTGEKVFLECVQDMDHENMFWYRQDPGLGLRLIYFSYDVKMKEKGDIPEGYSVSREKKERFSLILESASTNQTSMYLCASSSPGHGSYEQYFGPGTRLTVT.

This chain links TRBV19 with TRBJ1-2; the match to TRBD1 covers 8 bases. Looked up from germline, CDR1 is LNHDA and CDR2 is SQIVND (reference sequence). The CDR3 loop spans 15 amino acids. V dropped 4 bases and J dropped 5; count of bases not matched to a gene: 9. The CDR3 nucleotides read TGTGCCAGTAGTACAGGACAGGGAAAGAGATATGGCTACACCTTC. Translated: CASSTGQGKRYGYTF.

V usage is TRBV5-4 and J usage is TRBJ2-5, with 8 bases aligning to TRBD2. CDR1 SGHNT and CDR2 YYREEE come from the germline V gene (reference sequence). V was pared by 6 bases and J by 2 bases, with 6 bases of the junction left unmatched. The CDR3 is 14 residues long. CDR3 region: CASNRGGIQETQYF. The CDR3 DNA sequence: TGTGCCAGCAACCGGGGGGGGATTCAAGAGACCCAGTACTTC.

The chain has TRBV29-1 and TRBJ2-5; 10 bases line up with TRBD1. Germline trimming cut 4 bases from V and 4 bases from J; bases unmatched to any gene: 9. The CDR3 covers 15 residues. The V gene's germline CDR1 is SQVTM and CDR2 ANQGSEA. The CDR3 spells CSVAVPTGGSETQYF. CDR3 DNA: TGCAGCGTTGCGGTGCCGACAGGGGGCTCAGAGACCCAGTACTTC.

The genes are TRBV7-2 and TRBJ2-7, with D tentatively TRBD1 (8 bases). The germline V gene has CDR1 SGHTA and CDR2 FQGNSA. With 6 bases removed from V and 4 bases from J, the gap between germline ends came to 16 bases. The CDR3 consists of 14 residues. CDR3 region: CASSPGGGRYEQYF. CDR3 coding DNA: TGTGCCAGCAGTCCAGGGGGCGGGAGATACGAGCAGTACTTC. Filled out from reference TRBV7-2 and TRBJ2-7, the complete variable domain reads GAGVSQSPSNKVTEKGKDVELRCDPISGHTALYWYRQSLGQGLEFLIYFQGNSAPDKSGLPSDRFSAERTGGSVSTLTIQRTQQEDSAVYLCASSPGGGRYEQYFGPGTRLTVT.

The J gene is TRBJ1-6, the V gene TRBV28, with D tentatively TRBD1 (6 bases). V lost 5 bases, J lost 7 bases, and 12 bases lay in between. Per germline, CDR1 MDHEN and CDR2 SYDVKM. This CDR3 has 14 residues. DNA for the CDR3: TGTGCCAGCAGTATAACAGGGTTCAATTCACCCCTCCACTTT. Translated: CASSITGFNSPLHF. The complete variable domain, with remaining parts taken from reference TRBV28 and TRBJ1-6, reads DVKVTQSSRYLVKRTGEKVFLECVQDMDHENMFWYRQDPGLGLRLIYFSYDVKMKEKGDIPEGYSVSREKKERFSLILESASTNQTSMYLCASSITGFNSPLHFGNGTRLTVT.

This clone occurred a few times. V gene TRBV11-2 combines with J gene TRBJ2-1, with TRBD1 matching 8 bases. Per the germline V gene, CDR1 is SGHAT and CDR2 is FQNNGV. The CDR3 spans 15 residues. V lost 4 bases, J lost 8 bases, and 10 bases stayed unmatched. CDR3 DNA sequence: TGTGCCAGCAGCTCTCAGGGGGCCACAGTCGATGAGCAGTTCTTC. Translated: CASSSQGATVDEQFF.

This sequence joins TRBV5-4 and TRBJ1-1; D possibly corresponds to TRBD1 (6 bases). The CDR3 runs to 14 residues. The V end was cut by 4 bases, the J end by 5 bases, with 15 bases between. From germline, CDR1 is SGHNT and CDR2 YYREEE (reference sequence). Here the CDR3 reads CASSPGGRGTEAFF. CDR3 bases: TGTGCCAGCAGCCCTGGAGGGAGGGGGACTGAAGCTTTCTTT.

This chain links TRBV5-1 with TRBJ2-3; D unresolved. Per germline, CDR1 SGHRS and CDR2 YFSETQ. The V end was cut by 0 bases, the J end by 6 bases, with 20 bases between. The CDR3 sequence is 17 residues long. CDR3 sequence reads: CASSLAPNPPSMDTQYF. CDR3 in DNA: TGCGCCAGCAGCTTGGCCCCGAATCCCCCCAGTATGGATACGCAGTATTTT.

This chain uses TRBV23-1 with TRBJ2-1; 10 bases are shared with TRBD2. TRBV23-1 is an ORF, with its function uncertain. This CDR3 has 17 amino acids. Trimming cost V 2 bases and J 0 bases; bases outside gene matches: 4. CDR3 loop: CASSQRRLAGSYNEQFF. DNA of the CDR3: TGCGCCAGCAGTCAACGGAGACTAGCGGGCTCCTACAATGAGCAGTTCTTC.

This chain connects TRBV4-2 to TRBJ2-1, with D uncertain. This CDR3 comprises 17 residues. V was pared by 0 bases and J by 0 bases, with 12 bases between. Germline V gene lookup returns CDR1 LGHNA and CDR2 YNFKEQ. For the CDR3, the DNA is TGTGCCAGCAGCCAAGATCGGCGGTTGAGCTCCTACAATGAGCAGTTCTTC. Translation gives CASSQDRRLSSYNEQFF.

The table lists this clone with a count of one. The chain combines TRBV5-1 with TRBJ2-1; D perhaps matches TRBD1 (6 bases). The CDR3 is made up of 14 amino acids. V lost 3 bases and J lost 4, with 11 bases in between. Germline lookup yields CDR1 SGHRS and CDR2 YFSETQ. The CDR3 reads CASSSGQRYNEQFF. The CDR3 DNA reads TGCGCCAGCAGCTCCGGACAGCGTTACAATGAGCAGTTCTTC.

The rearrangement links TRBV19 to TRBJ2-1, with TRBD2 matching over 7 bases. The CDR3 length is 17 residues. From germline, CDR1 is LNHDA and CDR2 SQIVND (reference sequence). Trimming cost V 5 bases and J 6 bases; bases outside gene matches: 16. The CDR3 sequence: CASSAPPGGGSRNEQFF. CDR3 sequence (DNA): TGTGCCAGTAGTGCACCCCCCGGGGGAGGGTCGCGCAATGAGCAGTTCTTC.

This clone was recorded once. The CDR3 DNA is TGTGCCAGCAGTTACTCGGGCCAGAGCTATGGCTACACCTTC. It codes for CASSYSGQSYGYTF. The chain uses TRBV6-7 and TRBJ1-2, with no clear D. TRBV6-7 is an ORF; its function is uncertain. The ends were cut back, 0 bases at V and 4 bases at J, with 9 bases in the middle. The CDR3 consists of 14 residues.

This sequence joins TRBV7-8 and TRBJ1-2; 7 nucleotides match TRBD1. V shed 5 bases and J 5 bases; nucleotides not matched to a gene: 5. This CDR3 contains 13 residues. CDR1 is SGHVS, CDR2 FQNEAQ, per germline. CDR3 in DNA: TGTGCCAGCAGCGGAACAGGGGTTTATGGCTACACCTTC. Translating it yields CASSGTGVYGYTF.

The genes are TRBV6-5 and TRBJ2-7, with TRBD2 identical over 9 bases. V lost 5 bases and J lost 1; bases outside the gene matches: 6. The CDR3 loop spans 15 amino acids. From germline, CDR1 is MNHEY and CDR2 SVGAGI. CDR3 sequence: CASSRTSESSYEQYF. The CDR3 bases are TGTGCCAGCAGTAGGACTAGCGAGAGTTCCTACGAGCAGTACTTC.

This rearrangement joins TRBV7-9 to TRBJ2-7; D call uncertain. The CDR3 length is 12 residues. The germline V and J ends were trimmed by 2 bases and 6 bases, with 8 bases remaining between them. Germline CDR1 is SEHNR and CDR2 is FQNEAQ (reference sequence). This CDR3 is CASSLRRGEQYF. In nucleotides, the CDR3 is TGTGCCAGCAGCTTACGGAGAGGCGAGCAGTACTTC.

This chain uses TRBV19 with TRBJ2-2, with TRBD1 matching 8 bases. Germline V gene lookup returns CDR1 LNHDA and CDR2 SQIVND (reference sequence). J gave up 1 base and V 11 bases, and 3 bases lay outside the gene matches. The CDR3 is 13 residues long. For the CDR3, the DNA is TGTGCCGGGGGACAGGTGAACACCGGGGAGCTGTTTTTT. Residues: CAGGQVNTGELFF.

This chain connects TRBV7-2 to TRBJ1-2, with 10 nucleotides matching TRBD1. Germline CDR1 and CDR2: SGHTA and FQGNSA. V trimming: 5 bases; J trimming: 7 bases; junction bases outside the gene matches: 10. CDR3 size: 15 residues. The CDR3 DNA sequence: TGTGCCAGCAGCCCCAGACAGGGGGCGCGCTCTGGCTACACCTTC. The encoded protein is CASSPRQGARSGYTF.

The chain has TRBV4-2 and TRBJ1-4; a weak D match, TRBD1 (5 bases). This CDR3 spans 15 amino acids. The germline V gene has CDR1 LGHNA and CDR2 YNFKEQ. The V gene lost 5 bases and the J gene lost 7 bases, with 17 bases spanning the gap. The CDR3 bases are TGTGCCAGCAGCTTGGTGCGGACGGACACTGAAAAACTGTTTTTT. This gives the protein CASSLVRTDTEKLFF.

The chain couples TRBV3-1 (or the pseudogene TRBV3-2) to TRBJ2-7; D may be TRBD2 (5 bases). The CDR3 consists of 14 residues. Germline V lookup: CDR1 LGHDT, CDR2 YNNKEL (reference sequence). Between the trimmed V and J ends, which lost 1 base and 4 bases, there was a span of 11 bases. CDR3 amino acids: CASSQVPSLYEQYF. The CDR3 DNA reads TGTGCCAGCAGCCAAGTACCTAGCTTGTACGAGCAGTACTTC.